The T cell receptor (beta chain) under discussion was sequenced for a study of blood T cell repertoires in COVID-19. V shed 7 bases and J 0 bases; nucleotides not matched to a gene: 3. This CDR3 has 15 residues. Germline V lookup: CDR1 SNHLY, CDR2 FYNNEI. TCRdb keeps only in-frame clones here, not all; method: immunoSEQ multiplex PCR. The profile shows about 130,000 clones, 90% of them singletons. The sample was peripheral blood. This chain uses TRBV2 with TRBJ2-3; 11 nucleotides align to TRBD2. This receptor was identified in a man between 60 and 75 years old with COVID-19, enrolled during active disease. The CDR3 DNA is TGTGCCAGCATGAGGACTAGCGGGAGCACAGATACGCAGTATTTT. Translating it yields CASMRTSGSTDTQYF.